This TCR beta chain was recovered during a study of T cells expressing NK-cell markers. In the study overall: It was sorted CD3+CD56-NKG2C+, CD3+CD56+NKG2C- and CD3+CD56+NKG2C+ T cells that provided the TCR beta repertoires. One of eight sequenced donors was HCMV-seronegative; the other seven were seropositive. General study results and limits: The same clonotypes also predominated in the CD3+CD56-NKG2C+ fraction of a few donors.

The TCR beta cDNA came from 5'RACE template switching with UMIs. TCRdb reprocessed the 5' RACE reads and stores each CDR3 protein as one record, lacking DNA. The sample table includes about 430,000 distinct CDR3 sequences. The CDR3 loop spans 15 amino acids. Germline CDR1 MNHEY, CDR2 SVGAGI. As concerns this clonotype: Its antigen is currently unknown.

Sequencing input: blood T cells: a sorted CD56 or NKG2C T cell subset, CD4+ or CD8+ T cells, or bulk PBMC T cells (not recorded which). The rearrangement uses TRBV6-5 and TRBJ2-1; as DNA is missing, the TRBD2 call by TCRdb cannot be tested. This receptor was obtained from a woman aged 45 to 65 in good health. CDR3 protein: CASSGLAGETNEQFF.